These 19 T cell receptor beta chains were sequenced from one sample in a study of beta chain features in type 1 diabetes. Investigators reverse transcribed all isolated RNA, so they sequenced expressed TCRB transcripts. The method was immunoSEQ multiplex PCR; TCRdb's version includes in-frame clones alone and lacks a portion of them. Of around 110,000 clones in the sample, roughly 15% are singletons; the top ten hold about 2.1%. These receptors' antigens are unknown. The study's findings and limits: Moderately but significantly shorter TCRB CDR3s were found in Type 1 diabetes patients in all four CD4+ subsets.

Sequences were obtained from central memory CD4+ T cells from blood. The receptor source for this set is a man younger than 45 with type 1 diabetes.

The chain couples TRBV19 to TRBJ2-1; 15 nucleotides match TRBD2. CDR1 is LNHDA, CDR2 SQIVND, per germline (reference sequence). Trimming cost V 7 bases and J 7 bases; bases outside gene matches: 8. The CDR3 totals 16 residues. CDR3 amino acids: CASTTGTSGGWNEQFF. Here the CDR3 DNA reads TGTGCCAGTACCACAGGGACTAGCGGGGGGTGGAATGAGCAGTTCTTC.

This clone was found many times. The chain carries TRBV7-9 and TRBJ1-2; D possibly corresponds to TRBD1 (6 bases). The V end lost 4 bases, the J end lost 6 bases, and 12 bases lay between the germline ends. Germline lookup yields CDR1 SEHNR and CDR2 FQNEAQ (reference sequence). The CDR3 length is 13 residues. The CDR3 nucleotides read TGTGCCAGCAGCTCACAGGGTCATGATGGCTACACCTTC. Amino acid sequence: CASSSQGHDGYTF.

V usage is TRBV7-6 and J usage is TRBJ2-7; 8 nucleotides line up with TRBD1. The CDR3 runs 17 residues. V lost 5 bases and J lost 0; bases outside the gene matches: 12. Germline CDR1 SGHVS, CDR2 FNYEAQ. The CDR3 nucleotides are TGTGCCAGCAGCCCGAACCCAGGGGGCGTGAGCTCCTACGAGCAGTACTTC. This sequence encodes CASSPNPGGVSSYEQYF.

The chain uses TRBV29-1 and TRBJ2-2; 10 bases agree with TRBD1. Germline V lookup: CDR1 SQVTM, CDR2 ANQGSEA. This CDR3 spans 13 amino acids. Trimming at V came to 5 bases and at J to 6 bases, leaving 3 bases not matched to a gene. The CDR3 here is CSVRDRGSGELFF. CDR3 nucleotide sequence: TGCAGCGTTAGGGACAGGGGATCCGGGGAGCTGTTTTTT.

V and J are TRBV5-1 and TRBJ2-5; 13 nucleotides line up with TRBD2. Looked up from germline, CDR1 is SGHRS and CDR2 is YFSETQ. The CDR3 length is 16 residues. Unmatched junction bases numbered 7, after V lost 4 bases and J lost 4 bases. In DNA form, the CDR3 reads TGCGCCAGCAGCCAGGGACTAGCGGGGCAAGGAGAGACCCAGTACTTC. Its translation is CASSQGLAGQGETQYF.

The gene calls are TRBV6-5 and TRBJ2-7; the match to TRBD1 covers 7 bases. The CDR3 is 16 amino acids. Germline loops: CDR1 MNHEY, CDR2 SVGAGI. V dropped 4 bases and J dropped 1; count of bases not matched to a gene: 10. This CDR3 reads CASSSRPGTESYEQYF. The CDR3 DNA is TGTGCCAGCAGTTCAAGACCGGGGACAGAATCCTACGAGCAGTACTTC.

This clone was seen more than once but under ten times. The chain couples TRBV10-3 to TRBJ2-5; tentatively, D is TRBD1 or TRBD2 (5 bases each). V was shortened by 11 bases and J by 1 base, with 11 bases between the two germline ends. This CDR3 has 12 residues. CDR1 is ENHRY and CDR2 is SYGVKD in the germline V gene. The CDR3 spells CAAGGSQETQYF. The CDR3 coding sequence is TGTGCCGCTGGGGGTAGCCAAGAGACCCAGTACTTC.

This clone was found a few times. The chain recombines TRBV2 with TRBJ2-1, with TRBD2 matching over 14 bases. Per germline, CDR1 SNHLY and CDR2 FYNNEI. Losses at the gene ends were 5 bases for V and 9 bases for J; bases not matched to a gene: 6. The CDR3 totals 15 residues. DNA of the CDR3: TGTGCCAGCAGTCAGACTAGCGGGGGGGCAGTTGAGCAGTTCTTC. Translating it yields CASSQTSGGAVEQFF.

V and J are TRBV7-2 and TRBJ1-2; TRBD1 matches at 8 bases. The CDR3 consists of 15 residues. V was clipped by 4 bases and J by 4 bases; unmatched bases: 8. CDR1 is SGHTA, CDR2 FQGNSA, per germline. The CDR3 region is CASSYQTGVAYGYTF. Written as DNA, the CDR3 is TGTGCCAGCAGCTATCAGACAGGGGTGGCCTATGGCTACACCTTC.

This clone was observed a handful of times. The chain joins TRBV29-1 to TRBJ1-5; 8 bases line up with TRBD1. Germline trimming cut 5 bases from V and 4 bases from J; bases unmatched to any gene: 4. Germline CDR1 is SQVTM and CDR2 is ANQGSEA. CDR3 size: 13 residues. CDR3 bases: TGCAGCGTTTCGCAGGGGGCGAATCAGCCCCAGCATTTT. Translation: CSVSQGANQPQHF.

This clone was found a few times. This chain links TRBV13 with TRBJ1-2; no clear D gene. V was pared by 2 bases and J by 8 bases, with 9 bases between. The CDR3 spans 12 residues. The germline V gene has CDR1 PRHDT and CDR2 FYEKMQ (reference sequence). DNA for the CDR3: TGTGCCAGCAGCTTACGGCCCCGAGGCTACACCTTC. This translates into CASSLRPRGYTF. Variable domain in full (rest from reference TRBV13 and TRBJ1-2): AAGVIQSPRHLIKEKRETATLKCYPIPRHDTVYWYQQGPGQDPQFLISFYEKMQSDKGSIPDRFSAQQFSDYHSELNMSSLELGDSALYFCASSLRPRGYTFGSGTRLTVV.

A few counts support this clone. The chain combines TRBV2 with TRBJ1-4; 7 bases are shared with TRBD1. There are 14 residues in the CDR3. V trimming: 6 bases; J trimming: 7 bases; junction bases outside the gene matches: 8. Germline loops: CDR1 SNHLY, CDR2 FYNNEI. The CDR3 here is CASRVGTEAEKLFF. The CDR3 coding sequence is TGTGCCAGCAGAGTCGGGACAGAAGCTGAAAAACTGTTTTTT.

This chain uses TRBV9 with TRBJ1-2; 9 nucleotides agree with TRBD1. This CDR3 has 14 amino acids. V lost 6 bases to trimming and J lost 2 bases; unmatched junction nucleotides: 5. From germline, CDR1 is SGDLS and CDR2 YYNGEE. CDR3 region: CASNKQGANYGYTF. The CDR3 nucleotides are TGTGCCAGCAACAAACAGGGGGCCAACTATGGCTACACCTTC.

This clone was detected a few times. CDR3 bases: TGTGCCAGCAGCCAAGAGGTGACTAGCGGGGGAAACGAGCAGTACTTC. Encoded protein: CASSQEVTSGGNEQYF. The chain has TRBV5-4 and TRBJ2-7; 12 positions match TRBD2. CDR1 and CDR2 (germline): SGHNT, YYREEE (reference sequence). The CDR3 consists of 16 residues. V lost 4 bases to trimming and J lost 5 bases; unmatched junction nucleotides: 10.

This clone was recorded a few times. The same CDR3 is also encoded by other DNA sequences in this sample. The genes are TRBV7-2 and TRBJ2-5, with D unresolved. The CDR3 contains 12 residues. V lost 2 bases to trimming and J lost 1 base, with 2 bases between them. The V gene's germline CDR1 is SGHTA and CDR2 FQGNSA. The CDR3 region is CASSLIQETQYF. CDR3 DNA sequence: TGTGCCAGCAGCTTAATCCAAGAGACCCAGTACTTC. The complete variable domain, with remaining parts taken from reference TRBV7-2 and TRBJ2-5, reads GAGVSQSPSNKVTEKGKDVELRCDPISGHTALYWYRQSLGQGLEFLIYFQGNSAPDKSGLPSDRFSAERTGGSVSTLTIQRTQQEDSAVYLCASSLIQETQYFGPGTRLLVL.

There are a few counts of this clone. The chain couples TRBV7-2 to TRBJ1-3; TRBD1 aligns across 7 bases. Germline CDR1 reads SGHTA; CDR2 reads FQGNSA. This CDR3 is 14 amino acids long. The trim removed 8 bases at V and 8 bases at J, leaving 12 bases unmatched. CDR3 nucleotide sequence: TGTGCCAGCTCGCGACAGGGAGGCTTAGACACCATATATTTT. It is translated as CASSRQGGLDTIYF.

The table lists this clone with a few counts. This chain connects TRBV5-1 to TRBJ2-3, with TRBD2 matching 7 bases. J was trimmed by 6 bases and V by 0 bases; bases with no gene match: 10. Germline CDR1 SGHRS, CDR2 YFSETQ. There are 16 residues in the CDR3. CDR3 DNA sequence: TGCGCCAGCAGCTTGGGACTAGGCCAGGGAGGGGATACGCAGTATTTT. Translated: CASSLGLGQGGDTQYF.

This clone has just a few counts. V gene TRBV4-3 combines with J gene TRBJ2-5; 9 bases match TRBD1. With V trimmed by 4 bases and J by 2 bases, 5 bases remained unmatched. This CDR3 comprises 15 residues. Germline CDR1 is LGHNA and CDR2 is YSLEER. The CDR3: CASSREGQGQETQYF. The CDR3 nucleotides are TGCGCCAGCAGCCGCGAGGGACAGGGTCAAGAGACCCAGTACTTC.

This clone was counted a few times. The CDR3 here is CSVERTGQTIGYTF. The CDR3 DNA follows: TGCAGCGTTGAAAGAACGGGACAGACGATTGGCTACACCTTC. The chain combines TRBV29-1 with TRBJ1-2; 7 positions match TRBD1. The CDR3 runs 14 residues. The germline gives CDR1 SQVTM, CDR2 ANQGSEA. J lost 7 bases, V lost 2 bases, and 10 bases had no gene match.